These 32 T cell receptor beta chains share one sample of origin, sequenced in a study of T cell repertoires in cytomegalovirus infection. A single record per CDR3 protein comes from TCRdb applying MiXCR to the reads. The sample contains 200,000 or so distinct CDR3 sequences, about 20% of which appear only once. Sequencing was performed on PBMCs. Source of these receptors: a human donor in good health (CMV status not recorded). Some clones in this sample may be carry-over from other donors' samples.

The DNA for the CDR3 is TGTGCCAGCAAGGGACTGGAGCAGTTCTTC. This codes for CASKGLEQFF. The chain combines TRBV6-1 with TRBJ2-1, with a tentative D call TRBD2 (6 bases). The CDR3 runs 10 residues. The V end lost 7 bases, the J end lost 10 bases, and 8 bases lay between the germline ends. From germline, CDR1 is MNHNS and CDR2 SASEGT.

J is TRBJ2-7 and V is TRBV4-1; no reliable D call. Germline V gene sequence: CDR1 MGHRA, CDR2 YSYEKL. V lost 0 bases and J 6 bases, leaving 12 bases between the germline ends. The CDR3 totals 14 residues. Here the CDR3 reads CASSQDLASPEQYF. Written as DNA, the CDR3 is TGCGCCAGCAGCCAAGACTTAGCCAGCCCCGAGCAGTACTTC.

The table lists this clonotype with a few counts. The rearrangement links TRBV7-9 to TRBJ2-7, with TRBD1 matching 9 bases. The V and J ends lost 6 bases and 1 base, in that order; junction bases with no gene match: 7. This CDR3 is built from 15 residues. The germline CDR1 and CDR2 sequences are SEHNR and FQNEAQ (reference sequence). CDR3 sequence reads: CASRTGQGFSYEQYF. CDR3 in DNA: TGTGCCAGCAGAACAGGACAGGGGTTTTCCTACGAGCAGTACTTC.

The chain uses TRBV19 and TRBJ1-5, with a tentative D call TRBD1 (5 bases). The CDR3 is 12 residues long. Trimming removed 5 bases from V and 10 bases from J, with 12 bases in between. In germline, CDR1 is LNHDA, CDR2 SQIVND (reference sequence). The CDR3 region has the DNA TGTGCCAGTAGTGTCCAGGGTGGTCCCCAGCATTTT. This codes for CASSVQGGPQHF.

This clonotype came up a few times. The rearrangement links TRBV25-1 to TRBJ1-4, with no clear D. V lost 4 bases, J lost 7 bases, and 7 bases lay in between. Germline CDR1 and CDR2: MGHDK and SYGVNS. This CDR3 region has 12 residues. This CDR3 is CASSAPLEKLFF. CDR3 DNA: TGTGCCAGCAGTGCACCCCTTGAAAAACTGTTTTTT.

This clonotype was detected only a few times. The CDR3 sequence is CSARAKGLDQPQHF. The CDR3 DNA is TGCAGTGCTAGAGCGAAAGGGTTGGATCAGCCCCAGCATTTT. J is TRBJ1-5 and V is TRBV20-1; D is undetermined. The CDR3 contains 14 residues. Germline CDR1 and CDR2: DFQATT and SNEGSKA (reference sequence). V was clipped by 1 base and J by 5 bases, with 12 bases between them.

This clonotype was seen more than once but under ten times. This chain joins TRBV19 and TRBJ1-5; D might be TRBD1 (6 bases). Germline assignment: CDR1 LNHDA and CDR2 SQIVND (reference sequence). This CDR3 region has 16 residues. V lost 6 bases and J 1 base, leaving 16 bases between the germline ends. CDR3 sequence (DNA): TGTGCCAGTAGCTATACAGGGAGGGGAAGCAATCAGCCCCAGCATTTT. It is translated as CASSYTGRGSNQPQHF.

This clonotype has ten or more counts. The chain joins TRBV7-2 to TRBJ1-1; the D is unclear. The length of the CDR3 is 15 residues. CDR1 SGHTA and CDR2 FQGNSA come from the germline V gene. V was trimmed by 1 base and J by 1 base, leaving 10 bases between them. The CDR3: CASSLEAATNTEAFF. CDR3 DNA sequence: TGTGCCAGCAGCTTAGAAGCAGCTACGAACACTGAAGCTTTCTTT. The full variable domain, rest sourced from reference TRBV7-2 and TRBJ1-1, is GAGVSQSPSNKVTEKGKDVELRCDPISGHTALYWYRQSLGQGLEFLIYFQGNSAPDKSGLPSDRFSAERTGGSVSTLTIQRTQQEDSAVYLCASSLEAATNTEAFFGQGTRLTVV.

The chain links TRBV15 to TRBJ2-5, with a possible D match to TRBD2 (6 bases). CDR3 length: 15 residues. CDR1 is LNHNV and CDR2 is YYDKDF in the germline V gene (reference sequence). V was trimmed by 5 bases and J by 2 bases, leaving 15 bases between them. CDR3 in amino acids: CATSPTWAGQETQYF. The CDR3, as DNA: TGTGCCACCAGCCCAACCTGGGCGGGGCAAGAGACCCAGTACTTC.

The chain is built from TRBV2 and TRBJ1-1, with D unresolved. This CDR3 spans 12 amino acids. Germline V gene data show CDR1 as SNHLY and CDR2 as FYNNEI. Trimming took 5 bases from V and 13 from J, leaving 17 bases between them. The CDR3 sequence: CASSPREILGFF. The CDR3 coding sequence is TGTGCCAGCAGTCCTAGGGAAATCTTAGGTTTCTTT.

The V gene is TRBV20-1, the J gene TRBJ1-1; D is perhaps TRBD1 (6 bases). The CDR3 consists of 13 residues. Germline CDR1 reads DFQATT; CDR2 reads SNEGSKA (reference sequence). The V gene lost 5 bases and the J gene lost 2 bases, with 12 bases spanning the gap. CDR3 DNA sequence: TGCAGTGCTCTCCCCGGGACAAACACTGAAGCTTTCTTT. It specifies CSALPGTNTEAFF.

The V call is TRBV12-3 or TRBV12-4, the J call TRBJ2-2; D possibly corresponds to TRBD1 (5 bases). Trimming took 3 bases from V and 6 from J, leaving 14 bases between them. CDR3 length: 15 residues. The CDR3 sequence is CASSLQGIPPGELFF. CDR3 DNA: TGTGCCAGCAGTTTGCAGGGTATCCCACCCGGGGAGCTGTTTTTT.

This clonotype was seen only a few times. The chain employs TRBV20-1 and TRBJ1-5; D gene unclear. V lost 5 bases and J 0 bases, leaving 5 bases between the germline ends. CDR3 length: 12 amino acids. Germline V lookup: CDR1 DFQATT, CDR2 SNEGSKA (reference sequence). CDR3 amino acids: CSAGNSNQPQHF. The CDR3 bases are TGCAGTGCTGGGAATAGCAATCAGCCCCAGCATTTT.

This clonotype was detected many times. This chain links TRBV6-1 with TRBJ2-7, with 7 bases matching TRBD1. The ends lost 8 bases at V and 4 bases at J; junction bases unmatched: 8. Germline CDR1 reads MNHNS; CDR2 reads SASEGT. This CDR3 is built from 13 residues. This CDR3 reads CASGVGQSYEQYF. DNA for the CDR3: TGTGCCAGCGGAGTGGGACAGAGTTACGAGCAGTACTTC.

In this sample, this clonotype turned up many times. The rearrangement joins TRBV7-2 to TRBJ1-1; D is possibly TRBD1 (5 bases). Germline V gene sequence: CDR1 SGHTA, CDR2 FQGNSA. Trimming took off 5 bases at V and 1 base at J, with 17 bases between the two ends. The length of the CDR3 is 16 residues. CDR3 loop: CASSINPAGTNTEAFF. CDR3 DNA: TGTGCCAGCAGCATCAATCCGGCAGGGACGAACACTGAAGCTTTCTTT.

CDR3 sequence reads: CASSYDYSIEQFF. In nucleotides, the CDR3 is TGTGCCAGCAGTTACGACTACTCCATTGAGCAGTTCTTC. The V call is TRBV6-1, the J call TRBJ2-1; perhaps TRBD2 as D (5 bases). Trimming pared 5 bases from V and 9 bases from J, leaving 14 bases between. Germline loops: CDR1 MNHNS, CDR2 SASEGT. This CDR3 is 13 amino acids long.

This clonotype was detected ten times or more. The CDR3, as DNA: TGTGCCAGCAGCTTATACGGGCAGGGGCGGGAAAAACTGTTTTTT. This encodes CASSLYGQGREKLFF. The V call is TRBV7-8, the J call TRBJ1-4; D is perhaps TRBD1 (6 bases). The CDR3 totals 15 residues. The germline gives CDR1 SGHVS, CDR2 FQNEAQ. V lost 2 bases and J 8 bases, leaving 15 bases between the germline ends.

The chain joins TRBV6-5 to TRBJ2-7, with a tentative D call TRBD2 (6 bases). The length of the CDR3 is 15 residues. The V gene's germline CDR1 is MNHEY and CDR2 SVGAGI. V was trimmed by 7 bases and J by 3 bases, leaving 19 bases between them. The DNA for the CDR3 is TGTGCCAGCATCAAGGCCGGGAGTGACAGCTACGAGCAGTACTTC. This encodes CASIKAGSDSYEQYF.

This clonotype was seen a few times. The gene calls are TRBV19 and TRBJ2-2, with 10 positions matching TRBD2. Trimming at V came to 6 bases and at J to 3 bases, leaving 4 bases not matched to a gene. Germline V lookup: CDR1 LNHDA, CDR2 SQIVND (reference sequence). The CDR3 covers 15 residues. CDR3 DNA sequence: TGTGCCAGTAGATGGCTAGCGGGAGACACCGGGGAGCTGTTTTTT. Its translation: CASRWLAGDTGELFF.

This clonotype appeared a few times. This chain joins TRBV7-2 and TRBJ1-6; the D gene is possibly TRBD1 (5 bases). The V end was cut by 5 bases, the J end by 6 bases, with 11 bases between. From germline, CDR1 is SGHTA and CDR2 FQGNSA. CDR3 size: 14 residues. CDR3 in amino acids: CASSPGTSNSPLHF. DNA of the CDR3: TGTGCCAGCAGCCCCGGGACTAGTAATTCACCCCTCCACTTT.

This clonotype was counted at least ten times. This rearrangement joins TRBV7-2 to TRBJ2-2; D may match TRBD1 or TRBD2 (6 bases each). The CDR3 consists of 15 residues. The V end lost 7 bases, the J end lost 3 bases, and 15 bases lay between the germline ends. Germline assignment: CDR1 SGHTA and CDR2 FQGNSA. CDR3 DNA sequence: TGTGCCAGCAAGGAGGGGGAGAGACACACCGGGGAGCTGTTTTTT. Its translation: CASKEGERHTGELFF. Combining the CDR3 with reference TRBV7-2 and TRBJ2-2 gives the whole variable domain GAGVSQSPSNKVTEKGKDVELRCDPISGHTALYWYRQSLGQGLEFLIYFQGNSAPDKSGLPSDRFSAERTGGSVSTLTIQRTQQEDSAVYLCASKEGERHTGELFFGEGSRLTVL.

This clonotype has only a few counts. This chain links TRBV7-3 with TRBJ2-3; 8 bases are shared with TRBD2. Germline trimming cut 10 bases from V and 8 bases from J; bases unmatched to any gene: 14. Germline V gene lookup returns CDR1 SGHTA and CDR2 FQGTGA. CDR3 length equals 14 residues. The CDR3 sequence: CATTEAGAEGTQYF. The DNA of the CDR3 is TGTGCCACCACTGAAGCGGGGGCCGAGGGTACGCAGTATTTT.

This clonotype was found many times. The chain recombines TRBV28 with TRBJ2-3, with 12 positions matching TRBD1. This CDR3 contains 14 residues. Germline values: CDR1 MDHEN, CDR2 SYDVKM. After removal of 8 bases from V and 4 bases from J, the junction contained 4 bases not matched to a gene. CDR3 sequence reads: CASGTGGTADTQYF. CDR3 sequence (DNA): TGTGCCAGCGGGACAGGGGGCACAGCAGATACGCAGTATTTT.

This clonotype occurred a few times. This chain uses TRBV12-3 or TRBV12-4 with TRBJ2-2; TRBD1 matches 7 bases. This CDR3 has 14 amino acids. Trimming took 6 bases from V and 6 from J; bases not matched to a gene: 7. The CDR3 bases are TGTGCCAGCAGGACGACAGGGCGGTCCGGGGAGCTGTTTTTT. Encoded protein: CASRTTGRSGELFF.

The table lists this clonotype with a few counts. This chain joins TRBV6-2 or TRBV6-3 and TRBJ1-4, with 8 bases lining up with TRBD1. J was trimmed by 3 bases and V by 0 bases; bases with no gene match: 6. Per the germline V gene, CDR1 is MNHEY and CDR2 is SVGEGT. The CDR3 length is 17 residues. CDR3 DNA: TGTGCCAGCAGTTACTCGGCAGGGGGCCAGCCTAATGAAAAACTGTTTTTT. It codes for CASSYSAGGQPNEKLFF.

To note about this clonotype: A read error may be the cause here, since a much bigger clone is one base away. The J gene is TRBJ2-1, the V gene TRBV7-3, with TRBD2 as a possible D gene (5 bases). The CDR3 loop spans 13 amino acids. Germline V gives CDR1 SGHTA, CDR2 FQGTGA. Between the trimmed V and J ends, which lost 5 bases and 9 bases, there was a span of 14 bases. For the CDR3, the DNA is TGTGCCAGCAGCCCAGCGACTGGGAGTGAGCAGTTCTTC. This translates into CASSPATGSEQFF.

This clonotype has ten or more counts. This chain uses TRBV7-2 with TRBJ1-1; D ambiguous. Germline V lookup: CDR1 SGHTA, CDR2 FQGNSA. The ends were cut back, 5 bases at V and 4 bases at J, with 14 bases in the middle. CDR3 length equals 14 residues. The CDR3 sequence is CASSLTIRVTEAFF. For the CDR3, the DNA is TGTGCCAGCAGCCTTACTATCCGGGTCACTGAAGCTTTCTTT.

Remarks on this clonotype: A read error is possible here, since a much larger clone lies one base away. V gene TRBV12-3 or TRBV12-4 combines with J gene TRBJ2-3; possibly TRBD2 for D (6 bases). The CDR3 length is 16 residues. The V end lost 6 bases, the J end lost 5 bases, and 21 bases lay between the germline ends. The CDR3 here is CASRTEATSGQDTQYF. The CDR3 DNA reads as TGTGCCAGCAGAACCGAGGCGACTAGTGGGCAAGATACGCAGTATTTT.

This chain joins TRBV5-1 and TRBJ1-1; the D gene is possibly TRBD1 (5 bases). Trimming took off 5 bases at V and 7 bases at J, with 21 bases between the two ends. CDR3 length: 15 amino acids. Germline CDR1 reads SGHRS; CDR2 reads YFSETQ. CDR3 loop: CASSRGGRPEIEAFF. The CDR3, as DNA: TGCGCCAGCAGTCGCGGGGGAAGGCCGGAGATTGAAGCTTTCTTT. Supplemented by reference TRBV5-1 and TRBJ1-1, the full variable domain reads KAGVTQTPRYLIKTRGQQVTLSCSPISGHRSVSWYQQTPGQGLQFLFEYFSETQRNKGNFPGRFSGRQFSNSRSEMNVSTLELGDSALYLCASSRGGRPEIEAFFGQGTRLTVV.

On this clonotype: A read error is possible here, since a much larger clone lies one base away. The chain joins TRBV6-1 to TRBJ2-1, with D unclear. Germline CDR1 is MNHNS and CDR2 is SASEGT. CDR3 size: 13 residues. Deletions cut 5 bases from V and 6 bases from J, with 11 bases between. The CDR3 sequence: CASSRPTFNEQFF. The CDR3, as DNA: TGTGCCAGCAGTAGACCGACTTTCAATGAGCAGTTCTTC.

The rearrangement links TRBV7-9 to TRBJ2-6; TRBD1 matches at 7 bases. The J segment lost 0 bases and the V segment lost 5 bases, leaving 13 bases of the junction unmatched. The CDR3 runs to 19 residues. CDR1 and CDR2 from the germline V gene are SEHNR and FQNEAQ (reference sequence). CDR3 in amino acids: CASSTRSLRGNSGANVLTF. The CDR3 nucleotides read TGTGCCAGCAGCACGCGAAGTCTCAGGGGGAACTCTGGGGCCAACGTCCTGACTTTC. The entire variable domain, with the rest obtained from reference TRBV7-9 and TRBJ2-6, is as follows: DTGVSQNPRHKITKRGQNVTFRCDPISEHNRLYWYRQTLGQGPEFLTYFQNEAQLEKSRLLSDRFSAERPKGSFSTLEIQRTEQGDSAMYLCASSTRSLRGNSGANVLTFGAGSRLTVL.

This clonotype was detected only a few times. This chain uses TRBV20-1 with TRBJ1-5, with 8 bases identical to TRBD1. Trimming took 5 bases from V and 2 from J; bases not matched to a gene: 2. The length of the CDR3 is 13 residues. Germline lookup yields CDR1 DFQATT and CDR2 SNEGSKA (reference sequence). CDR3 loop: CSAGQGRNQPQHF. The CDR3 nucleotides read TGCAGTGCTGGACAGGGCCGCAATCAGCCCCAGCATTTT.